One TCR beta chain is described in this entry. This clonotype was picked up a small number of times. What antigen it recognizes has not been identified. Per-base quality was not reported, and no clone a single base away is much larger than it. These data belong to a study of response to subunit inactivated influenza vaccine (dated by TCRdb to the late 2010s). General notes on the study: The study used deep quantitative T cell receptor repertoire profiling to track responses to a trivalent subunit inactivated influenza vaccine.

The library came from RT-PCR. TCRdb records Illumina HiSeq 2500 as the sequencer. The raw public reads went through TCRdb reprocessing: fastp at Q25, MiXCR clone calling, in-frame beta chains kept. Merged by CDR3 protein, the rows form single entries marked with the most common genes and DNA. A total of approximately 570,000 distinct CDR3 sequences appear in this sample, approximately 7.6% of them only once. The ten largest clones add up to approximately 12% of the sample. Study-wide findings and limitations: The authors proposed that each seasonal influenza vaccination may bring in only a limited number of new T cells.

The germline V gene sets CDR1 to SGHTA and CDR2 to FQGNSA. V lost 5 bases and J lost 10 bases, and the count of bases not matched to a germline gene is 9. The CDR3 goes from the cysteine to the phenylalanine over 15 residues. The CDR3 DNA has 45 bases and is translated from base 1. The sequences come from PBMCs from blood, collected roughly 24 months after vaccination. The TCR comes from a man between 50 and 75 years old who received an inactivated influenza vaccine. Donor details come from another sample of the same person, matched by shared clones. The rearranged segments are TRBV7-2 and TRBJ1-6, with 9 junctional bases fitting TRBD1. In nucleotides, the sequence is TGTGCCAGCAGCCTCCGGGACAGGGTGGACTCACCCCTCCACTTT. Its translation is CASSLRDRVDSPLHF. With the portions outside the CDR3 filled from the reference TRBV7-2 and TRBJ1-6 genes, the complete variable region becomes GAGVSQSPSNKVTEKGKDVELRCDPISGHTALYWYRQSLGQGLEFLIYFQGNSAPDKSGLPSDRFSAERTGGSVSTLTIQRTQQEDSAVYLCASSLRDRVDSPLHFGNGTRLTVT.